What follows are 10 T cell receptor beta chains derived from one specimen sequenced in a study of T-cell memory formation after mild COVID-19. MiXCR was run by TCRdb on the 5' RACE reads, yielding one entry per CDR3 protein. The repertoire holds more than 350,000 distinct CDR3 sequences, 16% seen once, with roughly 21% in the top ten. Sequenced material: PBMCs or a T cell subset sorted from them (not recorded which). All receptors come from a man in his late teens or twenties who had mild COVID-19 (a few samples of this study predate the infection). Cell type and time point are not known.

V gene TRBV11-2 combines with J gene TRBJ2-3; D remains ambiguous. V lost 7 bases and J 7 bases, leaving 15 bases between the germline ends. The CDR3 has 13 amino acids. Germline assignment: CDR1 SGHAT and CDR2 FQNNGV. The CDR3 nucleotides are TGTGCCAGCACCCTCCTTTTTGTAAATACGCAGTATTTT. Its protein is CASTLLFVNTQYF. Using reference TRBV11-2 and TRBJ2-3 for the parts outside the CDR3, the full variable domain is EAGVAQSPRYKIIEKRQSVAFWCNPISGHATLYWYQQILGQGPKLLIQFQNNGVVDDSQLPKDRFSAERLKGVDSTLKIQPAKLEDSAVYLCASTLLFVNTQYFGPGTRLTVL.

The V gene is TRBV2, the J gene TRBJ2-1; maybe TRBD1 (6 bases). Trimming removed 5 bases at V and 0 bases at J, with 14 bases between. This CDR3 spans 16 amino acids. CDR1 SNHLY and CDR2 FYNNEI come from the germline V gene. CDR3 in DNA: TGTGCCAGCAGTCAGATTACAGGGAGCTCCTACAATGAGCAGTTCTTC. Amino acid sequence: CASSQITGSSYNEQFF.

This clonotype was counted many times. DNA of the CDR3: TGCGCCAGCAGCTTGGACAGGGGGCGTAATTCACCCCTCCACTTT. It yields the protein CASSLDRGRNSPLHF. The chain has TRBV5-1 and TRBJ1-6, with 9 bases identical to TRBD1. V lost 0 bases and J lost 6; bases outside the gene matches: 1. Germline lookup yields CDR1 SGHRS and CDR2 YFSETQ. CDR3 size: 15 residues.

In its sample, this clonotype was seen once. This chain links TRBV5-1 with TRBJ2-1; D gene uncertain. V shed 4 bases and J shed 2 bases, with 7 bases lying between them. Germline V CDR1 and CDR2: SGHRS, YFSETQ. The CDR3 has 13 amino acids. The CDR3 DNA follows: TGCGCCAGCAGCAGGAACCCCTACAATGAGCAGTTCTTC. Translation gives CASSRNPYNEQFF.

This clonotype was counted between two and nine times. V gene TRBV18 combines with J gene TRBJ2-7; 7 bases match TRBD1. Germline assignment: CDR1 KGHSH and CDR2 LQKENI. This CDR3 is built from 15 residues. V lost 6 bases and J lost 2; bases outside the gene matches: 10. The CDR3 coding sequence is TGTGCCAGCTCGCACACAGGGGTTGGCCCCTACGAGCAGTACTTC. Residues: CASSHTGVGPYEQYF. Based on the CDR3 plus reference TRBV18 and TRBJ2-7, the full variable domain is NAGVMQNPRHLVRRRGQEARLRCSPMKGHSHVYWYRQLPEEGLKFMVYLQKENIIDESGMPKERFSAEFPKEGPSILRIQQVVRGDSAAYFCASSHTGVGPYEQYFGPGTRLTVT.

The chain has TRBV27 and TRBJ1-1; 11 positions agree with TRBD1. The CDR3 extends over 14 amino acids. The germline CDR1 and CDR2 sequences are MNHEY and SMNVEV (reference sequence). J gave up 10 bases and V 2 bases, and 6 bases lay outside the gene matches. The CDR3 region is CASSLEGTGGIAFF. CDR3 in DNA: TGTGCCAGCAGTTTAGAGGGGACAGGGGGTATAGCTTTCTTT.

This chain links TRBV27 with TRBJ1-2; 8 positions agree with TRBD1. The CDR3 has 18 amino acids. V dropped 5 bases and J dropped 4; count of bases not matched to a gene: 18. The germline V gene encodes CDR1 MNHEY and CDR2 SMNVEV (reference sequence). The CDR3 spells CASSIKRTGIPSFYGYTF. In DNA, the CDR3 is TGTGCCAGCAGTATAAAGAGGACAGGGATTCCCTCCTTCTATGGCTACACCTTC.

In its sample, this clonotype was seen a few times. This chain connects TRBV7-3 to TRBJ1-6, with D hard to call. This CDR3 contains 14 residues. Germline V gene sequence: CDR1 SGHTA, CDR2 FQGTGA. V was cut by 2 bases and J by 10 bases, with 12 bases left in between. CDR3 sequence (DNA): TGTGCCAGCAGCTTAGGATCATTGGGCTCACCCCTCCACTTT. Translating it yields CASSLGSLGSPLHF.

This chain uses TRBV5-1 with TRBJ2-7; 9 nucleotides line up with TRBD1. Germline CDR1 reads SGHRS; CDR2 reads YFSETQ. V gave up 2 bases and J gave up 3 bases; unmatched junction bases: 9. The CDR3 length is 16 residues. In nucleotides, the CDR3 is TGCGCCAGCAGCTTAGCACCGATGACAGGGGGCTACGAGCAGTACTTC. Encoded protein: CASSLAPMTGGYEQYF.

This clonotype was observed a handful of times. This chain links TRBV4-3 with TRBJ2-5, with unresolved D. This CDR3 contains 14 residues. The ends were cut back, 3 bases at V and 5 bases at J, with 13 bases in the middle. Germline CDR1 and CDR2: LGHNA and YSLEER. CDR3 bases: TGCGCCAGCAGCCATGGACCGAGACGGGAGACCCAGTACTTC. This sequence encodes CASSHGPRRETQYF.